A selection of T cell receptor beta chains follows, all from one sample in a study of blood T cell repertoires in COVID-19. Measured with immunoSEQ multiplex PCR; TCRdb has only the in-frame clones, and not every one. The sample holds 470,000 or so clones, 85% to 90% seen once. Material for sequencing was peripheral blood. These receptors were collected from a woman aged 30 to 39 with acute or convalescent COVID-19. The CDR3 runs from the conserved cysteine through the conserved F or W. A D gene is named only where the DNA matches it firmly. Clone size is stated in some rows and not others, as once, few, many or a class when expanded.

.	TRBV5-4	TRBJ1-2	.	TGTGCCAGCAGCGCGACAGAAAACTATGGCTACACCTTC	CASSATENYGYTF
.	TRBV9	TRBJ1-5	.	TGTGCCAGCAGCCCAGGGCCCGGGGGGGAGCCCCAGCATTTT	CASSPGPGGEPQHF
TRBD2	TRBV7-3	TRBJ2-5	.	TGTGCCAGCAGCTTCGGGACTAGCGGCCAAGAGACCCAGTACTTC	CASSFGTSGQETQYF
TRBD2	TRBV2	TRBJ2-3	.	TGTGCCAGCAGTGAAGGACCGGGGGGGCAGTATTTT	CASSEGPGGQYF
.	TRBV12-3/TRBV12-4	TRBJ1-1	.	TGTGCCAGCAAAGCAGGGAGGACTGAAGCTTTCTTT	CASKAGRTEAFF
TRBD2	TRBV6-6	TRBJ2-1	.	TGTGCCAGCAGTAAACTAGCGGCTGAGAACAATGAGCAGTTCTTC	CASSKLAAENNEQFF
.	TRBV5-4	TRBJ1-2	once	TGTGCCAGCAGCTTGTTCCTAGCTTCCATTACCTATGGCTACACCTTC	CASSLFLASITYGYTF
.	TRBV24-1	TRBJ2-7	once	TGTGCCACCAGTGATTTGCAAGGGCTGCGGCAGGGCTATGTCTACGAGCAGTACTTC	CATSDLQGLRQGYVYEQYF
TRBD1	TRBV5-1	TRBJ2-5	once	TGCGCCAGCAGCTACGGACAGGTGGCCGAGACCCAGTACTTC	CASSYGQVAETQYF
.	TRBV5-1	TRBJ1-2	.	TGCGCCAGCAGCTTGGCAGGGCAGATCTATGGCTACACCTTC	CASSLAGQIYGYTF
.	TRBV18	TRBJ2-6	.	TGTGCCAGCTCACCCCCCGGGGGGGCCAACGTCCTGACTTTC	CASSPPGGANVLTF
.	TRBV21-1	TRBJ1-1	few	TGTGCCAGCACGTGGGGCAGGGGGCTGGGGAACACTGAAGCTTTCTTT	CASTWGRGLGNTEAFF
.	TRBV10-3	TRBJ1-5	.	TGTGCCATCGGGGGGGGGCCCCAGCATTTT	CAIGGGPQHF
.	TRBV12-3/TRBV12-4	TRBJ2-1	.	TGTGCCAGCAGAACCACTGAGAGAGATGAGCAGTTCTTC	CASRTTERDEQFF
TRBD1	TRBV2	TRBJ1-1	.	TGTGCCAGCAGTGAACAAACCGGACAGGGGCGATTGGTCTTCGAGGGAACTGAAGCTTTCTTT	CASSEQTGQGRLVFEGTEAFF
.	TRBV30	TRBJ1-5	many	TGTGCCTGGAGCCCTGACACCGGTCAGCCCCAGCATTTT	CAWSPDTGQPQHF
TRBD1	TRBV19	TRBJ2-7	.	TGTGCCAGTAGTGTGGACAGGGGGGAACAATACGAGCAGTACTTC	CASSVDRGEQYEQYF
TRBD1	TRBV18	TRBJ1-1	.	TGTGCCAGCTCACCTGGGACAGGGCTAACTGAAGCTTTCTTT	CASSPGTGLTEAFF
.	TRBV3-1/TRBV3-2	TRBJ2-7	.	TGTGCCAGCAGCCAAGGAGGTCTCGAGCAGTACTTC	CASSQGGLEQYF
.	TRBV6-1	TRBJ1-2	.	TGTGCCAGCAGTGAGGCAGGGGACTATGGCTACACCTTC	CASSEAGDYGYTF
.	TRBV27	TRBJ2-5	.	TGTGCCAGCAGGCCGGGACAACAAGAGACCCAGTACTTC	CASRPGQQETQYF
TRBD2	TRBV28	TRBJ2-1	.	TGTGCCAGCAGTACCCCCATGGCGGGGGAATACAATGAGCAGTTCTTC	CASSTPMAGEYNEQFF
TRBD2	TRBV25-1	TRBJ2-3	.	TGTGCCAGCAGTGGCCAAGGGAAGCGGGGGGGCGCAACAGATACGCAGTATTTT	CASSGQGKRGGATDTQYF
.	TRBV9	TRBJ2-4	.	TGTGCCAGCAGCGCAAGTACAGGGTCCAAAAACATTCAGTACTTC	CASSASTGSKNIQYF
.	TRBV11-3	TRBJ2-3	.	TGTGCCAGCAGCTTAGGACAGGACCCAGATACGCAGTATTTT	CASSLGQDPDTQYF
TRBD1	TRBV5-5	TRBJ1-1	.	TGTGCCAGCAGCTCCCCTGAGGACAGGGCGTTGAACACTGAAGCTTTCTTT	CASSSPEDRALNTEAFF
.	TRBV4-1	TRBJ1-1	.	TGCGCCAGCGCAGGGGACAAAGCTTTCTTT	CASAGDKAFF
.	TRBV4-2	TRBJ1-1	once	TGTGCCAGCAGCCTCGGGACAAAGTTTCTTCGCACTGAAGCTTTCTTT	CASSLGTKFLRTEAFF
TRBD2	TRBV9	TRBJ2-3	.	TGTGCCAGCAGCACCCGCGGGGGAACCACAGATACGCAGTATTTT	CASSTRGGTTDTQYF
.	TRBV4-1	TRBJ1-1	.	TGCGCCAGCAGCCAAGTTGGAGGGAACACTGAAGCTTTCTTT	CASSQVGGNTEAFF
TRBD1	TRBV20-1	TRBJ1-1	.	TGCAGTGCTAGTAAACCGGACAGGGGGCGAACTGAAGCTTTCTTT	CSASKPDRGRTEAFF
.	TRBV29-1	TRBJ1-2	once	TGCAGCGCTCCCAGTCTAGGGAGTGACTATGGCTACACCTTC	CSAPSLGSDYGYTF
TRBD1	TRBV12-3/TRBV12-4	TRBJ1-2	once	TGTGCCAGCAGTACAGGGGTATATGGCTACACCTTC	CASSTGVYGYTF
.	TRBV5-6	TRBJ2-1	.	TGTGCCAGCAGCCCTCCAGCGTCGGGGGAAAATGAGCAGTTCTTC	CASSPPASGENEQFF
TRBD1	TRBV6-1	TRBJ1-5	.	TGTGCCAGCAGTGAAGGGGACAGGGTCAAGCATTTT	CASSEGDRVKHF